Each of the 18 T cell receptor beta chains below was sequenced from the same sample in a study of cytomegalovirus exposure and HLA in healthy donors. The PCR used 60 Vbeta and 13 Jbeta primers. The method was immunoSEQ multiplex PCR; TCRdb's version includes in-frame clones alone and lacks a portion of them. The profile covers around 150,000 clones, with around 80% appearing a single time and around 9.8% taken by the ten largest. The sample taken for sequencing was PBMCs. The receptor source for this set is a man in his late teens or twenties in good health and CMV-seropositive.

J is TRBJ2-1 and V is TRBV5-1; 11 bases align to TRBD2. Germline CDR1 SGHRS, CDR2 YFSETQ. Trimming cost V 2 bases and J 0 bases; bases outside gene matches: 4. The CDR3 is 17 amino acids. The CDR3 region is CASSFIAGGDSYNEQFF. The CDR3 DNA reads TGCGCCAGCAGCTTCATAGCGGGAGGGGACTCCTACAATGAGCAGTTCTTC.

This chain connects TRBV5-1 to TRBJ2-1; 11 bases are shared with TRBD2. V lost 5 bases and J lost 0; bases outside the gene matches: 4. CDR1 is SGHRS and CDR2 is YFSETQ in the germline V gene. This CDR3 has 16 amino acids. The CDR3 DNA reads TGCGCCAGCAGGCCCACTAGCGGGAGCTCCTACAATGAGCAGTTCTTC. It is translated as CASRPTSGSSYNEQFF.

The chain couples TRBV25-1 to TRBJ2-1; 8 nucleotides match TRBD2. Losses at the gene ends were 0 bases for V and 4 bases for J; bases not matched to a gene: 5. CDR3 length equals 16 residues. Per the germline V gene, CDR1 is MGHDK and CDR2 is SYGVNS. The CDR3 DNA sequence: TGTGCCAGCAGTGAATACAGAAGCGGGAGTTACAATGAGCAGTTCTTC. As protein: CASSEYRSGSYNEQFF.

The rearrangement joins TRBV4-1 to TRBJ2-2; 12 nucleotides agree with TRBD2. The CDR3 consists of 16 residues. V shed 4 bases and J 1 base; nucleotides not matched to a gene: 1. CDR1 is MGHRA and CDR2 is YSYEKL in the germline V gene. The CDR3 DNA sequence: TGCGCCAGCAGCCCGGGACTAGCGGGGAACACCGGGGAGCTGTTTTTT. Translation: CASSPGLAGNTGELFF.

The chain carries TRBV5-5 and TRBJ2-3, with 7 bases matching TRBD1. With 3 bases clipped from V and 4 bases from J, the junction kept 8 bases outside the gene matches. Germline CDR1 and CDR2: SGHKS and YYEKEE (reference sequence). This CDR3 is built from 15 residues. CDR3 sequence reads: CASSWVTGQADTQYF. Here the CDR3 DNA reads TGTGCCAGCAGCTGGGTCACTGGACAGGCAGATACGCAGTATTTT.

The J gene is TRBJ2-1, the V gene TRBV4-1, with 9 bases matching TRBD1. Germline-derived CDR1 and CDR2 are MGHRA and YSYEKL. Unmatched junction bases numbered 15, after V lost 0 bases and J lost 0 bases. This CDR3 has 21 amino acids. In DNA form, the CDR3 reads TGCGCCAGCAGCCAAGACGGCGAACAGGGGGCGGCTTTCAGCTCCTACAATGAGCAGTTCTTC. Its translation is CASSQDGEQGAAFSSYNEQFF.

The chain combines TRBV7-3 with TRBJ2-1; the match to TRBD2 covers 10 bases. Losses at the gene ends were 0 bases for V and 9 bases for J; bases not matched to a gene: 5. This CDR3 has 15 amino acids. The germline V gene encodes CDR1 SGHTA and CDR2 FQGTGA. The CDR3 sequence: CASSLTAGGPGEQFF. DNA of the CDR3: TGTGCCAGCAGCTTAACAGCGGGGGGGCCGGGTGAGCAGTTCTTC. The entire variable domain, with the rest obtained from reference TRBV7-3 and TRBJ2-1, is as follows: GAGVSQTPSNKVTEKGKYVELRCDPISGHTALYWYRQSLGQGPEFLIYFQGTGAADDSGLPNDRFFAVRPEGSVSTLKIQRTERGDSAVYLCASSLTAGGPGEQFFGPGTRLTVL.

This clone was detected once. CDR3 bases: TGTGCCAGCAGCTTAGCCCCGGGACAGCCTTACGAGCAGTACTTC. This gives the protein CASSLAPGQPYEQYF. This sequence joins TRBV7-2 and TRBJ2-7, with TRBD1 identical over 7 bases. V was pared by 0 bases and J by 4 bases, with 6 bases of the junction left unmatched. Germline CDR1 SGHTA, CDR2 FQGNSA. The CDR3 totals 15 residues. The full variable domain, in which reference TRBV7-2 and TRBJ2-7 provide the parts outside the CDR3, is GAGVSQSPSNKVTEKGKDVELRCDPISGHTALYWYRQSLGQGLEFLIYFQGNSAPDKSGLPSDRFSAERTGGSVSTLTIQRTQQEDSAVYLCASSLAPGQPYEQYFGPGTRLTVT.

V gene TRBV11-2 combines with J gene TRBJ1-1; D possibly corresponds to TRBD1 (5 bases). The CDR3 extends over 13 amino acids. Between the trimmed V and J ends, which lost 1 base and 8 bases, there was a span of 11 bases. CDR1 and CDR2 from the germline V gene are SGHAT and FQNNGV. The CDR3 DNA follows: TGTGCCAGCAGCTTAGGGGAGGGGCCGGAAGCTTTCTTT. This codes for CASSLGEGPEAFF.

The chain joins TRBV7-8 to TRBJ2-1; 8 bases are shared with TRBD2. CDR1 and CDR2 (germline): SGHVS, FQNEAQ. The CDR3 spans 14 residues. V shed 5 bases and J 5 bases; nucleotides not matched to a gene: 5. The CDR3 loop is CASSLGGGNNEQFF. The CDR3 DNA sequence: TGTGCCAGCAGCCTCGGGGGGGGTAACAATGAGCAGTTCTTC.

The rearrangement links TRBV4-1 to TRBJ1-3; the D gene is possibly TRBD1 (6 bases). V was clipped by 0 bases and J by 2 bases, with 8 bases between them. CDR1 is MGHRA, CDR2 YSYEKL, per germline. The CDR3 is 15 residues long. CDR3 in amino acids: CASSQDEGAGNTIYF. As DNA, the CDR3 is TGCGCCAGCAGCCAAGACGAGGGGGCTGGAAACACCATATATTTT.

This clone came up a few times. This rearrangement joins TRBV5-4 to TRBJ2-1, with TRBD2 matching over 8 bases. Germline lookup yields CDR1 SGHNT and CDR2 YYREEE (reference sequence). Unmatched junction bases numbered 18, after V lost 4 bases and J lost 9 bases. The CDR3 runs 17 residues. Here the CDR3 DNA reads TGTGCCAGCAGCCGGGAGGGACTAGTGCCATCGGGGAGTGAGCAGTTCTTC. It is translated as CASSREGLVPSGSEQFF.

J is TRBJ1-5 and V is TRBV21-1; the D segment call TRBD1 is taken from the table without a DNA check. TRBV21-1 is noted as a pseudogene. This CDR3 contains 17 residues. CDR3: CASSKYFRTGVHQPQHF. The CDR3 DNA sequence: TGTGCCAGCAGCAAATATTTTCGCACAGGGGTCCATCAGCCCCAGCATTTT.

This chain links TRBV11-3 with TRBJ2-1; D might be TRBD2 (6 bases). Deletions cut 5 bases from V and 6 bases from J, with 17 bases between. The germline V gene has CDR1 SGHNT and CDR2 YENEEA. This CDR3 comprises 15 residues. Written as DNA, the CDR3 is TGTGCCAGCAGCCAGGACGGGCTAGCGACCAATGAGCAGTTCTTC. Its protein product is CASSQDGLATNEQFF.

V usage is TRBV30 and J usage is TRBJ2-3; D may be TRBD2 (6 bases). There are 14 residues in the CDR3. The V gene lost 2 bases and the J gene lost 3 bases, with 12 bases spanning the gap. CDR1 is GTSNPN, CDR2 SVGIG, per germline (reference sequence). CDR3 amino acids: CAWSPLLATDTQYF. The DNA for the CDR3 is TGTGCCTGGAGTCCTTTGCTAGCGACAGATACGCAGTATTTT.

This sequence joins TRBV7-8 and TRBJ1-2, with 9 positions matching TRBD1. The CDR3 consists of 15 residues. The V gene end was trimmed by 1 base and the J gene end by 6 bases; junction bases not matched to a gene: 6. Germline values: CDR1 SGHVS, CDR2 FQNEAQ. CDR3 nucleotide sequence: TGTGCCAGCAGCTTAGGGGGACAGGGAGGGGATGGCTACACCTTC. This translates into CASSLGGQGGDGYTF.

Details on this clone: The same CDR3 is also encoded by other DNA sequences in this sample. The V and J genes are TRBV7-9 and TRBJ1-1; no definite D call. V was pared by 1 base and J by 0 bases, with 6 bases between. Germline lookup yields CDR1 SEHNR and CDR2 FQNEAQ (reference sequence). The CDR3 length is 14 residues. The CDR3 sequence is CASSLGQMNTEAFF. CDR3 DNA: TGTGCCAGCAGCTTAGGGCAGATGAACACTGAAGCTTTCTTT.

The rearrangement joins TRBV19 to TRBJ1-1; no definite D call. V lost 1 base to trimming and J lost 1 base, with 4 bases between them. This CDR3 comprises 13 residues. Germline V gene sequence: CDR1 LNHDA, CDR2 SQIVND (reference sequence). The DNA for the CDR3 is TGTGCCAGTAGTATAGGACAGAACACTGAAGCTTTCTTT. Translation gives CASSIGQNTEAFF.